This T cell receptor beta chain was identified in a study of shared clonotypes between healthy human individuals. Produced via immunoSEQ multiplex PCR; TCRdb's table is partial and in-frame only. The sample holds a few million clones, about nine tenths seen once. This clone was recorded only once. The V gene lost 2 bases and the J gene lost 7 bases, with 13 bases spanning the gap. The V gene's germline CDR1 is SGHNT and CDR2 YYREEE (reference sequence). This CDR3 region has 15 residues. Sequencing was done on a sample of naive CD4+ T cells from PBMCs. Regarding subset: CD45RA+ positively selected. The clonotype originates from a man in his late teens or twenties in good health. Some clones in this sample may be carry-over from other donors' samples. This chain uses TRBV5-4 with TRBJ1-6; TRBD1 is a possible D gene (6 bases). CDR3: CASSLSPGDNSPLHF. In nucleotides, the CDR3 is TGTGCCAGCAGCTTATCGCCAGGGGACAATTCACCCCTCCACTTT.